The 19 T cell receptor beta chains reported below all come from one sample, sequenced in a study of early T cells in non-severe SARS-CoV-2 infection. TCRdb recomputed calls from the 5' RACE reads with MiXCR, one row per CDR3 protein. The table lists about 19,000 distinct CDR3 sequences, less than 5% of them singletons. The sequencing sample was made of whole blood. The receptors here all came from an adult who was a healthcare worker with PCR-confirmed SARS-CoV-2 infection or an uninfected control (not recorded which).

This clonotype was detected ten times or more. The chain carries TRBV5-1 and TRBJ2-7; 11 bases are a match to TRBD1. Per germline, CDR1 SGHRS and CDR2 YFSETQ. The junction had 10 bases not matched to a gene; V was cut back by 2 bases and J by 6 bases. This CDR3 is built from 16 residues. DNA for the CDR3: TGCGCCAGCAGCTTCCACACCGGGACAGGGGGAAGCGAGCAGTACTTC. It translates to CASSFHTGTGGSEQYF.

This clonotype was picked up many times. J is TRBJ1-2 and V is TRBV5-4, with unresolved D. This CDR3 comprises 14 residues. Trimming took 5 bases from V and 4 from J, leaving 15 bases between them. The V gene's germline CDR1 is SGHNT and CDR2 YYREEE (reference sequence). The CDR3 loop reads CASSREEAVYGYTF. In nucleotides, the CDR3 is TGTGCCAGCAGTAGAGAGGAAGCTGTCTATGGCTACACCTTC.

This chain joins TRBV7-9 and TRBJ2-7; tentative D call: TRBD2 (5 bases). CDR1 SEHNR and CDR2 FQNEAQ come from the germline V gene (reference sequence). With 3 bases removed from V and 2 bases from J, the gap between germline ends came to 8 bases. The CDR3 totals 13 residues. The CDR3 protein is CASSLYGAYEQYF. In DNA, the CDR3 is TGTGCCAGCAGCTTGTACGGGGCCTACGAGCAGTACTTC.

This clonotype has ten or more counts. This sequence joins TRBV29-1 and TRBJ1-2, with D possibly matching TRBD1 (6 bases). The V gene lost 6 bases and the J gene lost 2 bases, with 19 bases spanning the gap. CDR1 is SQVTM, CDR2 ANQGSEA, per germline. The CDR3 covers 15 residues. The CDR3 DNA reads as TGCAGCGTCCCCCGGGGGGGGCTCGACAACTATGGCTACACCTTC. Translating it yields CSVPRGGLDNYGYTF.

This clonotype was detected ten times or more. V usage is TRBV27 and J usage is TRBJ2-2; 9 bases are a match to TRBD2. Germline CDR1 MNHEY, CDR2 SMNVEV (reference sequence). V lost 6 bases to trimming and J lost 1 base; unmatched junction nucleotides: 0. The CDR3 has 14 residues. The CDR3 region has the DNA TGTGCCAGCAGACTAGCGGGGAACACCGGGGAGCTGTTTTTT. This gives the protein CASRLAGNTGELFF.

This clonotype has at least ten counts. The gene calls are TRBV7-2 and TRBJ2-3, with 8 bases aligning to TRBD2. CDR3 length: 13 amino acids. The germline V gene encodes CDR1 SGHTA and CDR2 FQGNSA. The ends lost 5 bases at V and 6 bases at J; junction bases unmatched: 4. The CDR3 DNA sequence: TGTGCCAGCAGCACGCGGGGGGTTGATACGCAGTATTTT. Translating it yields CASSTRGVDTQYF.

The table lists this clonotype with many counts. The rearrangement joins TRBV12-3 or TRBV12-4 to TRBJ1-2, with a possible D match to TRBD1 (6 bases). CDR3 length equals 13 residues. V lost 6 bases, J lost 3 bases, and 11 bases lay in between. Here the CDR3 reads CASSQTGYYGYTF. CDR3 bases: TGTGCCAGCAGCCAAACAGGGTACTATGGCTACACCTTC.

This clonotype was recorded at least ten times. The chain carries TRBV9 and TRBJ2-1, with TRBD2 identical over 11 bases. Trimming cost V 6 bases and J 9 bases; bases outside gene matches: 5. This CDR3 contains 13 residues. Germline CDR1 and CDR2: SGDLS and YYNGEE. The CDR3 region has the DNA TGTGCCAGCACCGGACTAGCGGGTAGTGAGCAGTTCTTC. It translates to CASTGLAGSEQFF. Drawing the rest from reference TRBV9 and TRBJ2-1, the complete variable domain is DSGVTQTPKHLITATGQRVTLRCSPRSGDLSVYWYQQSLDQGLQFLIQYYNGEERAKGNILERFSAQQFPDLHSELNLSSLELGDSALYFCASTGLAGSEQFFGPGTRLTVL.

The genes are TRBV5-4 and TRBJ2-7; a weak D match, TRBD2 (7 bases). Looked up from germline, CDR1 is SGHNT and CDR2 is YYREEE (reference sequence). CDR3 length: 14 amino acids. The ends were cut back, 4 bases at V and 2 bases at J, with 13 bases in the middle. The CDR3 here is CASSPEGGAYEQYF. DNA of the CDR3: TGTGCCAGCAGCCCCGAAGGGGGGGCCTACGAGCAGTACTTC.

In this sample, this clonotype is medium-sized (0.01 to 0.1%). The chain carries TRBV29-1 and TRBJ2-3; no firm D call. CDR1 SQVTM and CDR2 ANQGSEA come from the germline V gene. This CDR3 has 13 residues. V was shortened by 2 bases and J by 4 bases, with 10 bases between the two germline ends. CDR3 nucleotides: TGCAGCGTTGAATCCCTCGGCCCAGATACGCAGTATTTT. Protein product: CSVESLGPDTQYF.

This clonotype was detected ten times or more. The chain uses TRBV5-4 and TRBJ2-3, with 10 bases identical to TRBD1. Looked up from germline, CDR1 is SGHNT and CDR2 is YYREEE (reference sequence). CDR3 length: 16 residues. Germline trimming cut 3 bases from V and 3 bases from J; bases unmatched to any gene: 7. The CDR3, as DNA: TGTGCCAGCAGCTCCGGGGGACAGGGGCGGACAGATACGCAGTATTTT. This translates into CASSSGGQGRTDTQYF. Complete variable domain (other parts from reference TRBV5-4 and TRBJ2-3): ETGVTQSPTHLIKTRGQQVTLRCSSQSGHNTVSWYQQALGQGPQFIFQYYREEENGRGNFPPRFSGLQFPNYSSELNVNALELDDSALYLCASSSGGQGRTDTQYFGPGTRLTVL.

The chain combines TRBV6-5 with TRBJ2-3; no reliable D call. CDR1 is MNHEY, CDR2 SVGAGI, per germline. V was shortened by 10 bases and J by 5 bases, with 13 bases between the two germline ends. CDR3 length: 12 residues. This CDR3 reads CATLDPLDTQYF. The CDR3 nucleotides are TGTGCCACCCTGGACCCCTTAGATACGCAGTATTTT.

Ten or more counts support this clonotype. V usage is TRBV14 and J usage is TRBJ2-4; TRBD1 matches at 8 bases. The trim removed 5 bases at V and 8 bases at J, leaving 14 bases unmatched. The germline V gene encodes CDR1 SGHDN and CDR2 FVKESK. The CDR3 covers 16 residues. The CDR3 DNA reads TGTGCCAGCAGCTTACTCAACGGACAGGGAAGGCACATTCAGTACTTC. Protein: CASSLLNGQGRHIQYF.

This clonotype has at least ten counts. The chain has TRBV20-1 and TRBJ2-3, with D perhaps matching TRBD2 (5 bases). Germline V gene data show CDR1 as DFQATT and CDR2 as SNEGSKA (reference sequence). V was cut by 6 bases and J by 1 base, with 14 bases left in between. This CDR3 has 14 residues. The CDR3 coding sequence is TGCAGTGCCCACCCGGGGTGGGGCACAGATACGCAGTATTTT. Amino acid sequence: CSAHPGWGTDTQYF.

This clonotype was observed a few times. The rearrangement joins TRBV7-3 to TRBJ1-1, with no clear D. Trimming removed 1 base from V and 3 bases from J, with 9 bases in between. The germline V gene has CDR1 SGHTA and CDR2 FQGTGA. CDR3 length equals 14 residues. The DNA for the CDR3 is TGTGCCAGCAGCTTAAGTGCTGGGGACACTGAAGCTTTCTTT. This codes for CASSLSAGDTEAFF.

This clonotype was recorded at least ten times. The rearrangement joins TRBV6-5 to TRBJ2-6; D might be TRBD1 (6 bases). The germline CDR1 and CDR2 sequences are MNHEY and SVGAGI. CDR3 size: 13 residues. V was shortened by 4 bases and J by 8 bases, with 9 bases between the two germline ends. The CDR3 bases are TGTGCCAGCAGTTGGACAGACACCAACGTCCTGACTTTC. It yields the protein CASSWTDTNVLTF.

This clonotype was counted ten times or more. The chain has TRBV7-6 and TRBJ1-2; D remains unclear. The ends were cut back, 1 base at V and 8 bases at J, with 11 bases in the middle. The CDR3 has 13 residues. The germline V gene encodes CDR1 SGHVS and CDR2 FNYEAQ. CDR3 amino acids: CASSLETNAGYTF. The CDR3 bases are TGTGCCAGCAGCTTAGAAACGAATGCGGGCTACACCTTC.

V gene TRBV12-3 or TRBV12-4 combines with J gene TRBJ1-2, with D uncertain. Trimming took off 8 bases at V and 4 bases at J, with 14 bases between the two ends. CDR3 size: 13 residues. Here the CDR3 DNA reads TGTGCCAGCGGGAAAAGTCGTTTCTATGGCTACACCTTC. Translated, it gives CASGKSRFYGYTF.

This clonotype was seen repeatedly, ten times or more. The V and J genes are TRBV6-4 and TRBJ2-2; 8 nucleotides match TRBD2. Germline V gene lookup returns CDR1 MRHNA and CDR2 SNTAGT. This CDR3 spans 15 amino acids. The J segment lost 3 bases and the V segment lost 2 bases, leaving 2 bases of the junction unmatched. In nucleotides, the CDR3 is TGTGCCAGCAGTGACCCAGCGGGGGACACCGGGGAGCTGTTTTTT. The encoded protein is CASSDPAGDTGELFF.